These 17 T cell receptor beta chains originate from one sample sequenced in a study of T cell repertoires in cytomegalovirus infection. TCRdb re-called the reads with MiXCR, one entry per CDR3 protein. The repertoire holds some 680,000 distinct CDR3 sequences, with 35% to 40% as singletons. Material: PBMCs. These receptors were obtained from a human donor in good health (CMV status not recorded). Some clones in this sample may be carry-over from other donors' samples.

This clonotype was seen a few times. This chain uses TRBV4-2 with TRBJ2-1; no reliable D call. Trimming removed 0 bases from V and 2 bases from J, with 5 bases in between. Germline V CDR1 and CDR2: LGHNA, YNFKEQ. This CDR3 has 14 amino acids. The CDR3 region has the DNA TGTGCCAGCAGCCAAGAGACCGCCTACAATGAGCAGTTCTTC. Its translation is CASSQETAYNEQFF.

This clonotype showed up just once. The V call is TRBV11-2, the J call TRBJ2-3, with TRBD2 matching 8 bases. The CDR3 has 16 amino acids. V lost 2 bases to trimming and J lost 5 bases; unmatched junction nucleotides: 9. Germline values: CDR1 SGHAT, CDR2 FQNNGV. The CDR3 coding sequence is TGTGCCAGCAGCTTACAGGGCGGGAGGTATAAAGATACGCAGTATTTT. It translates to CASSLQGGRYKDTQYF.

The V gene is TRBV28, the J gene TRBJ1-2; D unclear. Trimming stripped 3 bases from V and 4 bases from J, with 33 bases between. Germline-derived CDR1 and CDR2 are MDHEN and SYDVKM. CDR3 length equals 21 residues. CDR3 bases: TGTGCCAGCAGTTTTAATCGACTGGCCCGGACGAGAGGGCCCCCCATCTATGGCTACACCTTC. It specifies CASSFNRLARTRGPPIYGYTF.

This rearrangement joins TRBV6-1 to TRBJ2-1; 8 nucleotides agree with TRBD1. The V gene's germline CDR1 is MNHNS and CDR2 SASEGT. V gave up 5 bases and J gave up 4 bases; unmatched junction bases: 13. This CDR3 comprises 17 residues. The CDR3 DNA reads TGTGCCAGCAGTTTCCTAGGGACAGGCCTCGATTACAATGAGCAGTTCTTC. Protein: CASSFLGTGLDYNEQFF.

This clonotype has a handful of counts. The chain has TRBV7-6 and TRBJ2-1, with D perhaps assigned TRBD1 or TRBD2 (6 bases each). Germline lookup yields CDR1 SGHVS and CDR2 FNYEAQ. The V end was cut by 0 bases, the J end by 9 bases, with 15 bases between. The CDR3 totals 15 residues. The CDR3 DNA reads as TGTGCCAGCAGCTTAGCGCCCTCCGGGGGCGGTGAGCAGTTCTTC. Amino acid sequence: CASSLAPSGGGEQFF.

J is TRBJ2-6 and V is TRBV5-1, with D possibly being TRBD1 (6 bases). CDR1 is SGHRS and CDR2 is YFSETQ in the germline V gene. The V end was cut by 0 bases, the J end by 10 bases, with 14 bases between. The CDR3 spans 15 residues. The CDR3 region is CASSLGGQSSNVLTF. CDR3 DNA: TGCGCCAGCAGCTTGGGGGGACAAAGTTCTAACGTCCTGACTTTC. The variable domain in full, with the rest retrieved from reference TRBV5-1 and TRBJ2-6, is KAGVTQTPRYLIKTRGQQVTLSCSPISGHRSVSWYQQTPGQGLQFLFEYFSETQRNKGNFPGRFSGRQFSNSRSEMNVSTLELGDSALYLCASSLGGQSSNVLTFGAGSRLTVL.

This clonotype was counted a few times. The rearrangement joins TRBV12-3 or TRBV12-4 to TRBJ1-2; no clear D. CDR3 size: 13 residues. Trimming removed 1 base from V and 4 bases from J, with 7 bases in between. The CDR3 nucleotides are TGTGCCAGCAGTTTAGAGTGGGGCTATGGCTACACCTTC. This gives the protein CASSLEWGYGYTF.

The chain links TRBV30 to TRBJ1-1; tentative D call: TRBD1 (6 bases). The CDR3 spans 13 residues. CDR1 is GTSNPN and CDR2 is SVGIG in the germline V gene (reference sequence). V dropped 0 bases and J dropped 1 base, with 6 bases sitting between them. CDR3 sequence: CAWSVGGNTEAFF. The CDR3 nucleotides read TGTGCCTGGAGTGTAGGGGGGAACACTGAAGCTTTCTTT.

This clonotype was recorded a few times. The CDR3 region has the DNA TGTGCCAGCAGCCAAGAGAGGGTAGGACTACCCCTTCAAGAGACCCAGTACTTC. It specifies CASSQERVGLPLQETQYF. The chain is built from TRBV3-1 and TRBJ2-5, with D possibly matching TRBD2 (6 bases). This CDR3 has 18 residues. Germline V gives CDR1 LGHDT, CDR2 YNNKEL (reference sequence). V lost 0 bases and J lost 2, with 19 bases in between.

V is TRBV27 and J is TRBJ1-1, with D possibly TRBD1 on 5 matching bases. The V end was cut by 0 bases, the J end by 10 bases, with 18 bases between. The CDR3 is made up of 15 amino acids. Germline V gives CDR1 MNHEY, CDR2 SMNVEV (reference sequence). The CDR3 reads CASSLSATGIGGAFF. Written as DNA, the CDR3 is TGTGCCAGCAGTTTATCGGCCACGGGGATCGGGGGAGCTTTCTTT.

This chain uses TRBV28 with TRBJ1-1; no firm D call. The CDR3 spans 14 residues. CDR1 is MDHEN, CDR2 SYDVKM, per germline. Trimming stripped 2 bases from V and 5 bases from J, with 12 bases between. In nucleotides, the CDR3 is TGTGCCAGCAGTTTAATCACCCGAGGGACTGAAGCTTTCTTT. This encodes CASSLITRGTEAFF.

This CDR3 is CASSPSGLDDEQFF. For the CDR3, the DNA is TGTGCCAGCAGTCCTAGCGGTTTGGACGATGAGCAGTTCTTC. V gene TRBV28 combines with J gene TRBJ2-1, with 7 bases identical to TRBD2. CDR3 length: 14 amino acids. J lost 8 bases, V lost 5 bases, and 9 bases had no gene match. Germline CDR1 is MDHEN and CDR2 is SYDVKM.

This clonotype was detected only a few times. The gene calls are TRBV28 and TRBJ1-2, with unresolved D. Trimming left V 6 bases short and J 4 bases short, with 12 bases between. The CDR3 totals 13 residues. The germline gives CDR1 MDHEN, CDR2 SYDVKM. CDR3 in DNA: TGTGCCAGCAGCCCGACCCCCGCCTATGGCTACACCTTC. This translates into CASSPTPAYGYTF.

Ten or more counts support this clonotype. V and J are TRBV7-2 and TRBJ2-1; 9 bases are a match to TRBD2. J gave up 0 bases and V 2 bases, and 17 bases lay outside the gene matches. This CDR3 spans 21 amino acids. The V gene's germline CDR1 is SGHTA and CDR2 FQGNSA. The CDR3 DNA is TGTGCCAGCAGCTTACCGGGACCGGGACTAGCCGCTTCTGGCTCCTACAATGAGCAGTTCTTC. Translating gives CASSLPGPGLAASGSYNEQFF.

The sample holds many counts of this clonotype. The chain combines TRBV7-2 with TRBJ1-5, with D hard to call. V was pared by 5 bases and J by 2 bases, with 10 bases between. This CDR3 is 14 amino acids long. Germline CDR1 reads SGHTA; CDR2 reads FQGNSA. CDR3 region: CASSLGPGNQPQHF. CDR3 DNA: TGTGCCAGCAGCCTCGGACCGGGCAATCAGCCCCAGCATTTT.

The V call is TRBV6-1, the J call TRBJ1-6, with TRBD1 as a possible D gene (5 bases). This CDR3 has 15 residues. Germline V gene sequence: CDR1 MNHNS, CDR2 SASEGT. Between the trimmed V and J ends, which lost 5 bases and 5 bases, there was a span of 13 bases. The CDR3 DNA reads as TGTGCCAGCAGTCCCAGGGTGGAGGATAATTCACCCCTCCACTTT. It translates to CASSPRVEDNSPLHF.

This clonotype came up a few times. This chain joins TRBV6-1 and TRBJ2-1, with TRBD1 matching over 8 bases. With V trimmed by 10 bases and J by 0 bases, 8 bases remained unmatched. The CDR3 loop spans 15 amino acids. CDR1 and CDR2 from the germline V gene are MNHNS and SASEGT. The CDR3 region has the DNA TGTGCCACAGAACAGGGGGATCGCTCCTACAATGAGCAGTTCTTC. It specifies CATEQGDRSYNEQFF.